The 10 T cell receptor beta chains reported below all come from one sample, sequenced in a study of shared clonotypes between healthy human individuals. Method: immunoSEQ multiplex PCR; TCRdb's copy keeps in-frame clones and lacks some. The sample holds over a million clones, more than 75% seen once. Sequencing was performed on memory CD4+ T cells from PBMCs. Subset denoted: CD45RA-negative fraction. The source of these receptors is a man aged 18 to 35 in good health. Some clones in this sample may be carry-over from other donors' samples.

The J gene is TRBJ1-1, the V gene TRBV11-3; no clear D gene. CDR3 length: 13 residues. The V end lost 5 bases, the J end lost 10 bases, and 17 bases lay between the germline ends. Germline values: CDR1 SGHNT, CDR2 YENEEA. This chain's CDR3 is CASSPNLNSAAFF. The CDR3, as DNA: TGTGCCAGCAGCCCCAACCTAAATTCTGCAGCTTTCTTT. Looking up the rest from reference TRBV11-3 and TRBJ1-1 gives the full variable domain: EAGVVQSPRYKIIEKKQPVAFWCNPISGHNTLYWYLQNLGQGPELLIRYENEEAVDDSQLPKDRFSAERLKGVDSTLKIQPAELGDSAVYLCASSPNLNSAAFFGQGTRLTVV.

The chain combines TRBV12-5 with TRBJ2-1; 7 nucleotides align to TRBD2. Germline CDR1 is LGHNT and CDR2 is FRNRAP. Germline trimming cut 2 bases from V and 7 bases from J; bases unmatched to any gene: 11. The CDR3 spans 16 residues. The DNA for the CDR3 is TGTGCTAGTGGTTTGCCCCGGCAGGGAGGGTCGAATGAGCAGTTCTTC. Translated, it gives CASGLPRQGGSNEQFF.

The CDR3 region is CATGTPYSDTQYF. Here the CDR3 DNA reads TGTGCCACCGGGACACCCTACTCAGATACGCAGTATTTT. The chain uses TRBV10-3 and TRBJ2-3, with D possibly being TRBD1 (6 bases). The length of the CDR3 is 13 residues. Trimming pared 10 bases from V and 4 bases from J, leaving 15 bases between. Germline CDR1 reads ENHRY; CDR2 reads SYGVKD.

V and J are TRBV19 and TRBJ1-5, with D hard to call. CDR1 LNHDA and CDR2 SQIVND come from the germline V gene (reference sequence). This CDR3 is 14 amino acids long. V lost 5 bases to trimming and J lost 4 bases, with 12 bases between them. CDR3 nucleotides: TGTGCCAGTAGTTACGGCGGTGAGAATCAGCCCCAGCATTTT. It specifies CASSYGGENQPQHF.

In this sample, this clone turned up once. V is TRBV6-5 and J is TRBJ2-7, with TRBD2 matching over 9 bases. The J segment lost 6 bases and the V segment lost 4 bases, leaving 7 bases of the junction unmatched. The germline V gene has CDR1 MNHEY and CDR2 SVGAGI. The CDR3 sequence is 14 residues long. The CDR3 bases are TGTGCCAGCAGTTCCATAGCGGGAGCTCGCGAGCAGTACTTC. This translates into CASSSIAGAREQYF.

This chain joins TRBV9 and TRBJ2-4; 16 bases line up with TRBD2. CDR1 SGDLS and CDR2 YYNGEE come from the germline V gene. CDR3 length equals 17 residues. V lost 3 bases to trimming and J lost 5 bases; unmatched junction nucleotides: 5. DNA of the CDR3: TGTGCCAGCAGCGCGGGACTAGCGGGAGGGTTCCAAAACATTCAGTACTTC. Translating it yields CASSAGLAGGFQNIQYF. Full variable domain (outside the CDR3, taken from reference TRBV9 and TRBJ2-4): DSGVTQTPKHLITATGQRVTLRCSPRSGDLSVYWYQQSLDQGLQFLIQYYNGEERAKGNILERFSAQQFPDLHSELNLSSLELGDSALYFCASSAGLAGGFQNIQYFGAGTRLSVL.

This clone was found a few times. This sequence joins TRBV5-1 and TRBJ1-4; D possibly corresponds to TRBD1 (6 bases). The CDR3 loop spans 14 amino acids. With 1 base removed from V and 7 bases from J, the gap between germline ends came to 11 bases. Germline V gives CDR1 SGHRS, CDR2 YFSETQ. The chain's CDR3 is CASSLTGNGEKLFF. The DNA for the CDR3 is TGCGCCAGCAGCTTGACAGGGAATGGTGAAAAACTGTTTTTT.

Many counts were recorded for this clone. The sample holds other DNA sequences that translate to the same CDR3. The V and J genes are TRBV19 and TRBJ2-6; 7 positions match TRBD1. Germline CDR1 is LNHDA and CDR2 is SQIVND (reference sequence). The V segment lost 6 bases and the J segment 0 bases; nucleotides outside the gene matches: 2. The CDR3 consists of 15 residues. The CDR3, as DNA: TGTGCCAGTAGACACAGGGGCTCTGGGGCCAACGTCCTGACTTTC. Translating it yields CASRHRGSGANVLTF.

The table lists this clone with a count of one. The chain combines TRBV18 with TRBJ2-1; 7 nucleotides agree with TRBD1. Germline trimming cut 0 bases from V and 0 bases from J; bases unmatched to any gene: 5. The CDR3 extends over 17 amino acids. Germline V lookup: CDR1 KGHSH, CDR2 LQKENI. In DNA form, the CDR3 reads TGTGCCAGCTCACCACCTCAACAGGGGAGCTCCTACAATGAGCAGTTCTTC. Its translation is CASSPPQQGSSYNEQFF. Based on the CDR3 plus reference TRBV18 and TRBJ2-1, the full variable domain is NAGVMQNPRHLVRRRGQEARLRCSPMKGHSHVYWYRQLPEEGLKFMVYLQKENIIDESGMPKERFSAEFPKEGPSILRIQQVVRGDSAAYFCASSPPQQGSSYNEQFFGPGTRLTVL.

The chain joins TRBV15 to TRBJ1-2; D perhaps matches TRBD1 (6 bases). CDR3 size: 13 residues. Germline assignment: CDR1 LNHNV and CDR2 YYDKDF (reference sequence). V lost 5 bases and J 8 bases, leaving 15 bases between the germline ends. CDR3 sequence: CATSDPGGFGYTF. The CDR3 coding sequence is TGTGCCACCAGCGACCCCGGGGGCTTCGGCTACACCTTC.